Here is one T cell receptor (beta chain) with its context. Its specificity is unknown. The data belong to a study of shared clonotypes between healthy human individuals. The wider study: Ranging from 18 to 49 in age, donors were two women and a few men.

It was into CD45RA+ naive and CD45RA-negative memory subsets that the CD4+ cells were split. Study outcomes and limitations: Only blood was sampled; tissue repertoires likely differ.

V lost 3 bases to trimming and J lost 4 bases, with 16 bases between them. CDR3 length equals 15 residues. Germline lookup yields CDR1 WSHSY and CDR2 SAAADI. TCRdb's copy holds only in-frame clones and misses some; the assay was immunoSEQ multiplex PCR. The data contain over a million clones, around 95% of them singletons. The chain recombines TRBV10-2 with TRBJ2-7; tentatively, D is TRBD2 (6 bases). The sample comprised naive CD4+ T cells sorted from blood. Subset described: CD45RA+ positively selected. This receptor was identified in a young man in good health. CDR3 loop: CASSETWEREYEQYF. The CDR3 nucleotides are TGCGCCAGCAGTGAAACGTGGGAACGGGAGTACGAGCAGTACTTC.